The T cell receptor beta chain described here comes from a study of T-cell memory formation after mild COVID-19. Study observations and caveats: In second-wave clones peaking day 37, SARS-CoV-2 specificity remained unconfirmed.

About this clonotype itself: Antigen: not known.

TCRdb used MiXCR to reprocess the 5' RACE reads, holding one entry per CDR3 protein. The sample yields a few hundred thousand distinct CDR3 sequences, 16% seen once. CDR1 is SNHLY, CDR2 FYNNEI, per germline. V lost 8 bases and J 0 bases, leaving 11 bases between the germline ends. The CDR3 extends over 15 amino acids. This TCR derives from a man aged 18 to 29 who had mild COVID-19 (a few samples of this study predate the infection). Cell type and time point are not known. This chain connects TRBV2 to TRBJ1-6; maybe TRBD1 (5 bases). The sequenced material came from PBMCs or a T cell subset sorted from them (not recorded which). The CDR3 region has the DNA TGTGCCAGCGGGGGGACCAGCTCCTATAATTCACCCCTCCACTTT. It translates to CASGGTSSYNSPLHF.